Presented here are 32 T cell receptor beta chains from one specimen sequenced in a study of T cells expressing NK-cell markers. TCRdb reanalyzed the 5' RACE reads, giving one entry per CDR3 protein sequence and no DNA. This table holds a few hundred thousand distinct CDR3 sequences. Input material: blood T cells: a sorted CD56 or NKG2C T cell subset, CD4+ or CD8+ T cells, or bulk PBMC T cells (not recorded which). These receptors all stem from a man between 18 and 35 years old in good health.

V is TRBV7-6 and J is TRBJ2-1; TCRdb's D call, TRBD2, is unchecked because there is no DNA. Germline V gene data show CDR1 as SGHVS and CDR2 as FNYEAQ. This CDR3 has 15 residues. CDR3 sequence: CASSLTLAGTDEQFF. Variable domain in full (rest from reference TRBV7-6 and TRBJ2-1): GAGVSQSPRYKVTKRGQDVALRCDPISGHVSLYWYRQALGQGPEFLTYFNYEAQQDKSGLPNDRFSAERPEGSISTLTIQRTEQRDSAMYRCASSLTLAGTDEQFFGPGTRLTVL.

The rearrangement joins TRBV15 to TRBJ2-3; TCRdb names TRBD1, which stays unverified in the absence of DNA. CDR1 LNHNV and CDR2 YYDKDF come from the germline V gene (reference sequence). CDR3 length: 16 residues. This CDR3 reads CATSRGQEEWKDTQYF. Full variable domain (remainder filled in from reference TRBV15 and TRBJ2-3): DAMVIQNPRYQVTQFGKPVTLSCSQTLNHNVMYWYQQKSSQAPKLLFHYYDKDFNNEADTPDNFQSRRPNTSFCFLDIRSPGLGDTAMYLCATSRGQEEWKDTQYFGPGTRLTVL.

This CDR3 reads CSVRGTEKNIQYF. The chain has TRBV29-1 and TRBJ2-4; TCRdb picks TRBD1, but there is no DNA to check that call. From germline, CDR1 is SQVTM and CDR2 ANQGSEA. The CDR3 is 13 amino acids.

The V call is TRBV11-2, the J call TRBJ2-1; TCRdb's D call of TRBD2 is untestable without DNA. Germline V gene lookup returns CDR1 SGHAT and CDR2 FQNNGV. CDR3 length: 19 amino acids. The CDR3 is CASSPRVGTSGSSYNEQFF.

J is TRBJ2-1 and V is TRBV27; TCRdb reports TRBD1, a call that lacks DNA to check it against. Germline CDR1 reads MNHEY; CDR2 reads SMNVEV (reference sequence). CDR3 size: 13 residues. CDR3 amino acids: CASSPGRGLEQFF.

V and J are TRBV12-3 or TRBV12-4 and TRBJ1-4. This CDR3 is built from 15 residues. CDR3 amino acids: CASSTSGTSFEKLFF.

The CDR3 reads CASSLSSGTYEQYF. The chain links TRBV7-9 to TRBJ2-7. Germline V gene sequence: CDR1 SEHNR, CDR2 FQNEAQ (reference sequence). This CDR3 region has 14 residues.

J is TRBJ1-5 and V is TRBV6-2 or TRBV6-3. Germline V lookup: CDR1 MNHEY, CDR2 SVGEGT. This CDR3 spans 12 amino acids. The CDR3 protein is CASSAHPQPQHF.

This chain connects TRBV20-1 to TRBJ2-1; the D gene TCRdb calls, TRBD2, cannot be checked with no DNA. Germline-derived CDR1 and CDR2 are DFQATT and SNEGSKA (reference sequence). CDR3 length equals 15 residues. This CDR3 reads CSAKPGTRWGNEQFF.

The J gene is TRBJ2-1, the V gene TRBV4-2; TCRdb names TRBD1, which stays unverified in the absence of DNA. The CDR3 length is 13 residues. CDR1 is LGHNA, CDR2 YNFKEQ, per germline. The CDR3 region is CASSHGQGNEQFF.

The rearrangement uses TRBV4-1 and TRBJ2-3; TCRdb's assignment of TRBD1 cannot be checked, as there is no DNA. The germline V gene has CDR1 MGHRA and CDR2 YSYEKL. There are 17 residues in the CDR3. The CDR3 region is CASSRGATGASTDTQYF.

The V call is TRBV20-1, the J call TRBJ1-5; TCRdb lists TRBD1, though no DNA is available to test this call. The CDR3 has 14 residues. Germline V gives CDR1 DFQATT, CDR2 SNEGSKA (reference sequence). The chain's CDR3 is CSATGRGNNQPQHF.

This sequence joins TRBV4-1 and TRBJ2-2; checking the TCRdb D call of TRBD1 is not possible without DNA. Germline V CDR1 and CDR2: MGHRA, YSYEKL. The CDR3 is 16 amino acids. CDR3: CASSQEWTVNTGELFF.

The rearrangement links TRBV6-5 to TRBJ2-7; TCRdb's assignment of TRBD2 cannot be checked, as there is no DNA. Looked up from germline, CDR1 is MNHEY and CDR2 is SVGAGI. The CDR3 spans 14 residues. The CDR3 region is CASSYRDSLYEQYF.

The rearrangement joins TRBV10-3 to TRBJ2-3; TCRdb gives TRBD1 as the D gene, but with no DNA this cannot be confirmed. Looked up from germline, CDR1 is ENHRY and CDR2 is SYGVKD. There are 13 residues in the CDR3. CDR3 protein: CATYGVPGPRPYF.

The rearrangement uses TRBV6-2 or TRBV6-3 and TRBJ1-5; TCRdb picks TRBD1, but there is no DNA to check that call. The CDR3 totals 15 residues. Per the germline V gene, CDR1 is MNHEY and CDR2 is SVGEGT. The CDR3 loop is CASSYQGLSNQPQHF.

V gene TRBV20-1 combines with J gene TRBJ1-1. The germline V gene has CDR1 DFQATT and CDR2 SNEGSKA (reference sequence). The CDR3 sequence is 14 residues long. The CDR3 reads CSARDLGARTEAFF.

The chain employs TRBV29-1 and TRBJ1-5. The CDR3 is 13 amino acids. In germline, CDR1 is SQVTM, CDR2 ANQGSEA. CDR3 amino acids: CSVEVGPTQPQHF.

The chain has TRBV30 and TRBJ2-1; the D gene TCRdb calls, TRBD1, cannot be checked with no DNA. The CDR3 has 12 residues. CDR1 GTSNPN and CDR2 SVGIG come from the germline V gene (reference sequence). CDR3 in amino acids: CAWKGMGNEQFF.

CDR3 in amino acids: CASREDSEQFF. This rearrangement joins TRBV6-6 to TRBJ2-1; there is no DNA to check the TCRdb D call of TRBD1. CDR3 length: 11 amino acids. Germline V lookup: CDR1 MNHNY, CDR2 SVGAGI (reference sequence).

J is TRBJ1-1 and V is TRBV5-1; checking the TCRdb D call of TRBD1 is not possible without DNA. The CDR3 is made up of 14 amino acids. The germline V gene encodes CDR1 SGHRS and CDR2 YFSETQ. The CDR3 region is CASSPRDTSPEAFF.

The chain uses TRBV20-1 and TRBJ2-3; TCRdb designates TRBD2, a call that cannot be tested without DNA. Germline V gene lookup returns CDR1 DFQATT and CDR2 SNEGSKA (reference sequence). This CDR3 spans 16 amino acids. The CDR3 sequence is CSARETQRFRTDTQYF.

V gene TRBV10-3 combines with J gene TRBJ2-7; the TCRdb call, TRBD2, lacks DNA for checking. This CDR3 is built from 13 residues. The V gene's germline CDR1 is ENHRY and CDR2 SYGVKD. CDR3 region: CAILGLAGGEQYF.

The gene calls are TRBV9 and TRBJ2-1; as DNA is missing, the TRBD2 call by TCRdb cannot be tested. This CDR3 comprises 17 residues. Per germline, CDR1 SGDLS and CDR2 YYNGEE. The CDR3 loop reads CASSVEELALTYNEQFF.

The V gene is TRBV7-2, the J gene TRBJ2-1; TCRdb calls TRBD2, which cannot be checked without DNA. The CDR3 is 12 amino acids. CDR1 is SGHTA, CDR2 FQGNSA, per germline. CDR3 residues: CASSLGTEWQFF.

The genes are TRBV4-3 and TRBJ1-6; TCRdb calls TRBD1, which cannot be checked without DNA. The CDR3 covers 14 residues. CDR1 is LGHNA and CDR2 is YSLEER in the germline V gene. The CDR3 spells CASSQRQENSPLHF.

The chain couples TRBV12-3 or TRBV12-4 to TRBJ2-7. There are 14 residues in the CDR3. CDR3 loop: CASSLDWSSYEQYF.

The chain employs TRBV12-3 or TRBV12-4 and TRBJ2-3. The CDR3 is 15 amino acids. This CDR3 reads CASSNTVSSTDTQYF.

The V and J genes are TRBV7-8 and TRBJ2-7; TCRdb's D gene call, TRBD2, goes unchecked for lack of DNA. Germline V gives CDR1 SGHVS, CDR2 FQNEAQ. This CDR3 region has 12 residues. CDR3 protein: CASSGEGLAKYF.

V gene TRBV7-2 combines with J gene TRBJ2-1; no DNA is available, so the TRBD2 call from TCRdb remains unchecked. Germline V gene sequence: CDR1 SGHTA, CDR2 FQGNSA. The length of the CDR3 is 16 residues. CDR3 loop: CASSLGRGRNWNEQFF.

The gene calls are TRBV20-1 and TRBJ2-4; TCRdb designates TRBD2, a call that cannot be tested without DNA. This CDR3 is built from 14 residues. CDR1 is DFQATT, CDR2 SNEGSKA, per germline (reference sequence). CDR3 amino acids: CSARDPGGENIQYF.

CDR3 sequence reads: CASSGGLDNEQFF. The V gene is TRBV9, the J gene TRBJ2-1. CDR3 length: 13 amino acids. CDR1 and CDR2 (germline): SGDLS, YYNGEE.